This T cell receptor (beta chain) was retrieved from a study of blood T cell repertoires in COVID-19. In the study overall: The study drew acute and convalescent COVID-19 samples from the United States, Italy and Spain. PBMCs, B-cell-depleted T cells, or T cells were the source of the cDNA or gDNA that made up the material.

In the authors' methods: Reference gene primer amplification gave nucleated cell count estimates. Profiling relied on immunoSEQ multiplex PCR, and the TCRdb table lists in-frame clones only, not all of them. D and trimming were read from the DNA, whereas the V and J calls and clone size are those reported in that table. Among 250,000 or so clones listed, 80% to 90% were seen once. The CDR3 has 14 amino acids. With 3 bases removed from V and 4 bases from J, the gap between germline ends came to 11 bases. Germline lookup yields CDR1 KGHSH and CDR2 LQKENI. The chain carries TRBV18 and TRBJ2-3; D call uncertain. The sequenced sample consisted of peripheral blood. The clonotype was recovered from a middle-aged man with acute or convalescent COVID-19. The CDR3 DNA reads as TGTGCCAGCTCACCTGTCGGAGTGTCAGATACGCAGTATTTT. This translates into CASSPVGVSDTQYF.